Listed here are 25 T cell receptor beta chains from one sample, sequenced in a study of CD4 T cell repertoires in COVID-19. Data came from immunoSEQ multiplex PCR; TCRdb stores just in-frame clones and leaves some out. This sample has fewer than 100,000 clones, with 80% to 90% found just once. The sequencing used CD4+ T cells from peripheral blood, collected after recovery from COVID-19. These TCRs come from a human donor who had COVID-19.

The chain carries TRBV11-2 and TRBJ1-4; 7 positions agree with TRBD1. This CDR3 has 14 residues. CDR1 is SGHAT, CDR2 FQNNGV, per germline. Germline trimming cut 4 bases from V and 5 bases from J; bases unmatched to any gene: 4. CDR3 residues: CASSSLGQNEKLFF. For the CDR3, the DNA is TGTGCCAGCAGCTCCCTGGGACAGAATGAAAAACTGTTTTTT.

The V gene is TRBV28, the J gene TRBJ1-5, with TRBD1 identical over 9 bases. The V segment lost 5 bases and the J segment 6 bases; nucleotides outside the gene matches: 8. This CDR3 comprises 15 residues. CDR1 is MDHEN, CDR2 SYDVKM, per germline. The DNA of the CDR3 is TGTGCCAGCAGTACCCCCGGACAGGGGAGTCAGCCCCAGCATTTT. Translating it yields CASSTPGQGSQPQHF.

This sequence joins TRBV9 and TRBJ1-2; maybe TRBD1 (5 bases). The CDR3 has 14 amino acids. Germline V CDR1 and CDR2: SGDLS, YYNGEE. V lost 1 base and J lost 5, with 12 bases in between. The CDR3 loop is CASSVPRAGYGYTF. The CDR3 nucleotides are TGTGCCAGCAGCGTACCCAGGGCTGGGTATGGCTACACCTTC. Drawing the rest from reference TRBV9 and TRBJ1-2, the complete variable domain is DSGVTQTPKHLITATGQRVTLRCSPRSGDLSVYWYQQSLDQGLQFLIQYYNGEERAKGNILERFSAQQFPDLHSELNLSSLELGDSALYFCASSVPRAGYGYTFGSGTRLTVV.

The V and J genes are TRBV27 and TRBJ2-6; D tentatively fits TRBD1 or TRBD2 (5 bases each). V was trimmed by 7 bases and J by 4 bases, leaving 11 bases between them. The CDR3 sequence is 14 residues long. The V gene's germline CDR1 is MNHEY and CDR2 SMNVEV (reference sequence). The chain's CDR3 is CASTRGPGANVLTF. Here the CDR3 DNA reads TGTGCCAGCACCCGGGGACCCGGGGCCAACGTCCTGACTTTC.

The J gene is TRBJ2-7, the V gene TRBV5-1, with D perhaps matching TRBD2 (5 bases). Germline CDR1 is SGHRS and CDR2 is YFSETQ. V was pared by 0 bases and J by 0 bases, with 10 bases between. This CDR3 contains 15 residues. This chain's CDR3 is CASSLDGTSSYEQYF. The CDR3 DNA reads as TGCGCCAGCAGCTTGGACGGAACTAGCTCCTACGAGCAGTACTTC.

V gene TRBV5-1 combines with J gene TRBJ1-2, with 7 bases fitting TRBD1. The CDR3 covers 15 residues. CDR1 is SGHRS and CDR2 is YFSETQ in the germline V gene. V lost 4 bases to trimming and J lost 2 bases; unmatched junction nucleotides: 8. The CDR3 DNA reads as TGCGCCAGCAGCCCGGAGCTGACAGGGAACTATGGCTACACCTTC. Its protein product is CASSPELTGNYGYTF.

The rearrangement joins TRBV11-2 to TRBJ2-1; 8 bases align to TRBD2. Germline V lookup: CDR1 SGHAT, CDR2 FQNNGV. Trimming took 5 bases from V and 5 from J; bases not matched to a gene: 8. This CDR3 spans 15 amino acids. CDR3 nucleotide sequence: TGTGCCAGCAGCCCAATAGCGGGGCGACACAATGAGCAGTTCTTC. Amino acid sequence: CASSPIAGRHNEQFF.

V is TRBV3-1 (or the pseudogene TRBV3-2) and J is TRBJ1-5; D remains ambiguous. In germline, CDR1 is LGHDT, CDR2 YNNKEL (reference sequence). Trimming pared 1 base from V and 3 bases from J, leaving 13 bases between. The CDR3 sequence is 16 residues long. The CDR3 loop is CASSQGRGLFNQPQHF. The CDR3 DNA is TGTGCCAGCAGCCAAGGTCGCGGGTTATTCAATCAGCCCCAGCATTTT.

This sequence joins TRBV2 and TRBJ1-4; TRBD1 agrees at 7 bases. Germline V CDR1 and CDR2: SNHLY, FYNNEI. This CDR3 is 14 amino acids long. The V gene end was trimmed by 4 bases and the J gene end by 4 bases; junction bases not matched to a gene: 3. This chain's CDR3 is CASSASGGNEKLFF. The CDR3 coding sequence is TGTGCCAGCAGTGCATCAGGGGGTAATGAAAAACTGTTTTTT.

V gene TRBV5-4 combines with J gene TRBJ2-5, with 11 bases that match TRBD2. CDR1 is SGHNT, CDR2 YYREEE, per germline (reference sequence). The CDR3 extends over 15 amino acids. The J segment lost 7 bases and the V segment lost 3 bases, leaving 8 bases of the junction unmatched. CDR3 sequence reads: CASSSGLAEPGTQYF. CDR3 in DNA: TGTGCCAGCAGCTCGGGACTAGCGGAACCGGGGACCCAGTACTTC.

This clone was seen a handful of times. The rearrangement joins TRBV24-1 to TRBJ1-5; D call uncertain. The CDR3 contains 15 residues. Between the trimmed V and J ends, which lost 3 bases and 0 bases, there was a span of 8 bases. Germline V gene sequence: CDR1 KGHDR, CDR2 SFDVKD. In nucleotides, the CDR3 is TGTGCCACCAGTGATGCCAGTTCTAGCAATCAGCCCCAGCATTTT. It encodes CATSDASSSNQPQHF.

The chain recombines TRBV11-3 with TRBJ2-7; D perhaps matches TRBD2 (5 bases). Trimming took 5 bases from V and 5 from J, leaving 19 bases between them. CDR1 and CDR2 from the germline V gene are SGHNT and YENEEA. The CDR3 totals 15 residues. CDR3 bases: TGTGCCAGCAGCCTCGACAACCCGAGGGAACACGAGCAGTACTTC. Residues: CASSLDNPREHEQYF.

This clone was seen only a few times. The chain carries TRBV6-6 and TRBJ1-6; D is undetermined. Per the germline V gene, CDR1 is MNHNY and CDR2 is SVGAGI (reference sequence). The V end lost 7 bases, the J end lost 9 bases, and 16 bases lay between the germline ends. CDR3 length: 14 residues. Here the CDR3 reads CASIDAGFSSPLHF. The CDR3 nucleotides read TGTGCCAGCATCGACGCAGGTTTTAGTTCACCCCTCCACTTT.

This chain joins TRBV7-2 and TRBJ2-3; TRBD2 agrees at 16 bases. The CDR3 has 18 amino acids. Germline lookup yields CDR1 SGHTA and CDR2 FQGNSA. J lost 2 bases, V lost 5 bases, and 7 bases had no gene match. The CDR3 region has the DNA TGTGCCAGCAGCGTGGGACTAGCGGGAGGGCGGGTCACAGATACGCAGTATTTT. It encodes CASSVGLAGGRVTDTQYF.

The rearrangement uses TRBV5-5 and TRBJ2-5; 9 bases fit TRBD2. J lost 5 bases, V lost 4 bases, and 6 bases had no gene match. Germline CDR1 reads SGHKS; CDR2 reads YYEKEE (reference sequence). This CDR3 is 14 amino acids long. The CDR3 sequence is CASSPTSGVETQYF. The CDR3 coding sequence is TGTGCCAGCAGCCCGACTAGCGGTGTGGAGACCCAGTACTTC.

Notes on this clone: The junction differs from germline at one of its ends, possibly a read error. This sequence joins TRBV5-1 and TRBJ2-7, with TRBD1 identical over 8 bases. The CDR3 is 14 amino acids. The germline V gene encodes CDR1 SGHRS and CDR2 YFSETQ. In DNA, the CDR3 is TGCGCCAGCAGCCCGGACAGGGAGTCCTTCGAGCAGTACTTC. Amino acid sequence: CASSPDRESFEQYF.

The sample holds a few counts of this clone. The J gene is TRBJ1-1, the V gene TRBV6-1; no definite D call. Trimming shortened V by 2 bases and J by 11 bases, and 15 bases separated the two germline ends. Per germline, CDR1 MNHNS and CDR2 SASEGT. There are 13 residues in the CDR3. CDR3: CASSESRISKAFF. In DNA form, the CDR3 reads TGTGCCAGCAGTGAATCGCGAATATCGAAGGCTTTCTTT.

The chain joins TRBV6-5 to TRBJ2-3, with D uncertain. CDR1 and CDR2 from the germline V gene are MNHEY and SVGAGI. Trimming pared 4 bases from V and 6 bases from J, leaving 5 bases between. The CDR3 extends over 11 amino acids. Written as DNA, the CDR3 is TGTGCCAGCAGTTTTCGGGATACGCAGTATTTT. Protein product: CASSFRDTQYF.

This clone occurred once. J is TRBJ2-1 and V is TRBV19; the D gene is possibly TRBD2 (6 bases). Germline V gene lookup returns CDR1 LNHDA and CDR2 SQIVND (reference sequence). Deletions cut 5 bases from V and 0 bases from J, with 17 bases between. This CDR3 spans 17 amino acids. The CDR3 coding sequence is TGTGCCAGTAGTGGCGATAGCGGCTTTAGCTCCTACAATGAGCAGTTCTTC. Its translation is CASSGDSGFSSYNEQFF.

The chain carries TRBV6-5 and TRBJ1-4; D not certain. Germline V gives CDR1 MNHEY, CDR2 SVGAGI. Trimming left V 4 bases short and J 3 bases short, with 6 bases between. There are 13 residues in the CDR3. This CDR3 is CASSSTANEKLFF. The CDR3 nucleotides read TGTGCCAGCAGTTCAACAGCTAATGAAAAACTGTTTTTT.

The chain has TRBV3-1 (or the pseudogene TRBV3-2) and TRBJ2-1, with a possible D match to TRBD2 (5 bases). The V end lost 4 bases, the J end lost 1 base, and 11 bases lay between the germline ends. This CDR3 region has 15 residues. Germline-derived CDR1 and CDR2 are LGHDT and YNNKEL (reference sequence). The CDR3 region has the DNA TGTGCCAGCAGCCCTGACTATTTTTCCTACAATGAGCAGTTCTTC. The encoded protein is CASSPDYFSYNEQFF.

V usage is TRBV5-4 and J usage is TRBJ2-1; weak D call: TRBD2 (6 bases). V was shortened by 3 bases and J by 0 bases, with 10 bases between the two germline ends. The CDR3 runs 15 residues. Germline V gene sequence: CDR1 SGHNT, CDR2 YYREEE (reference sequence). The CDR3 DNA reads as TGTGCCAGCAGCTCCCGGACTAACTCCTACAATGAGCAGTTCTTC. The encoded protein is CASSSRTNSYNEQFF. The full variable domain, rest sourced from reference TRBV5-4 and TRBJ2-1, is ETGVTQSPTHLIKTRGQQVTLRCSSQSGHNTVSWYQQALGQGPQFIFQYYREEENGRGNFPPRFSGLQFPNYSSELNVNALELDDSALYLCASSSRTNSYNEQFFGPGTRLTVL.

This chain's CDR3 is CASSRVSPNEKLFF. The CDR3 DNA sequence: TGTGCCAGCAGCCGGGTCAGTCCAAATGAAAAACTGTTTTTT. The V gene is TRBV3-1 (or the pseudogene TRBV3-2), the J gene TRBJ1-4; D is uncertain. CDR3 length: 14 residues. CDR1 and CDR2 from the germline V gene are LGHDT and YNNKEL (reference sequence). Trimming removed 4 bases from V and 5 bases from J, with 11 bases in between.

The chain couples TRBV4-1 to TRBJ2-5; TRBD1 is a possible D gene (7 bases). Germline CDR1 reads MGHRA; CDR2 reads YSYEKL. V lost 0 bases and J 7 bases, leaving 18 bases between the germline ends. The CDR3 has 16 amino acids. The CDR3 is CASSQDPGGLSGTQYF. In nucleotides, the CDR3 is TGCGCCAGCAGCCAAGATCCAGGGGGGCTCTCCGGGACCCAGTACTTC.

In its sample, this clone was seen a few times. This chain joins TRBV2 and TRBJ1-1; D unclear. This CDR3 spans 14 amino acids. Germline assignment: CDR1 SNHLY and CDR2 FYNNEI. Trimming removed 8 bases at V and 3 bases at J, with 16 bases between. The CDR3 DNA follows: TGTGCCAGCGTCGACTCCTTTGGATACACTGAAGCTTTCTTT. Amino acid sequence: CASVDSFGYTEAFF.